These 9 T cell receptor beta chains were sequenced from one sample in a study of CD8 T cells in Susac syndrome. Random hexamers served to reverse transcribe roughly 0.45 to 1 ug RNA. A single record per CDR3 protein comes from TCRdb applying MiXCR to the immunoSEQ multiplex PCR reads. This sample has 400,000 or so distinct CDR3 sequences, with approximately 85% found just once. The sequencing input was CD8+ T cells from PBMCs. The receptors derive from a human donor with multiple sclerosis.

This chain connects TRBV7-9 to TRBJ2-1; the D gene is possibly TRBD2 (6 bases). The V and J ends lost 5 bases and 7 bases respectively, with 12 bases between them. CDR1 SEHNR and CDR2 FQNEAQ come from the germline V gene (reference sequence). The CDR3 has 13 amino acids. CDR3 sequence: CASSATSMNEQFF. The CDR3 coding sequence is TGTGCCAGCAGCGCGACTAGTATGAATGAGCAGTTCTTC.

This clonotype was seen only once. The rearrangement uses TRBV5-1 and TRBJ1-2, with TRBD1 as a possible D gene (5 bases). Germline assignment: CDR1 SGHRS and CDR2 YFSETQ. The CDR3 is 14 residues long. Trimming pared 7 bases from V and 7 bases from J, leaving 20 bases between. CDR3 sequence (DNA): TGCGCCAGCTCTAGGGGAGAGGGATCCCCTGGCTACACCTTC. It translates to CASSRGEGSPGYTF.

This clonotype was counted once. The chain has TRBV30 and TRBJ1-6; perhaps TRBD1 as D (5 bases). Trimming took 1 base from V and 0 from J, leaving 10 bases between them. The germline gives CDR1 GTSNPN, CDR2 SVGIG (reference sequence). The CDR3 length is 16 residues. CDR3 in DNA: TGTGCCTGGAGTGCGGCAGGGAGCTCCTATAATTCACCCCTCCACTTT. Translation gives CAWSAAGSSYNSPLHF.

CDR3: CSAISERDGTRDYEQYF. CDR3 bases: TGCAGTGCTATTTCGGAGAGGGACGGGACTAGAGACTACGAGCAGTACTTC. V usage is TRBV20-1 and J usage is TRBJ2-7; 8 nucleotides match TRBD2. The ends lost 4 bases at V and 3 bases at J; junction bases unmatched: 17. This CDR3 comprises 17 residues. Germline values: CDR1 DFQATT, CDR2 SNEGSKA (reference sequence).

The chain joins TRBV28 to TRBJ2-3, with D tentatively TRBD1 (6 bases). Germline V CDR1 and CDR2: MDHEN, SYDVKM. This CDR3 region has 16 residues. Trimming took 1 base from V and 2 from J, leaving 13 bases between them. The DNA for the CDR3 is TGTGCCAGCAGTTTATCTAGGGGGTCACCCACAGATACGCAGTATTTT. Translated, it gives CASSLSRGSPTDTQYF. The full variable domain, in which reference TRBV28 and TRBJ2-3 provide the parts outside the CDR3, is DVKVTQSSRYLVKRTGEKVFLECVQDMDHENMFWYRQDPGLGLRLIYFSYDVKMKEKGDIPEGYSVSREKKERFSLILESASTNQTSMYLCASSLSRGSPTDTQYFGPGTRLTVL.

The chain has TRBV7-9 and TRBJ2-7; 10 bases are a match to TRBD1. This CDR3 region has 16 residues. Germline CDR1 reads SEHNR; CDR2 reads FQNEAQ (reference sequence). With V trimmed by 4 bases and J by 2 bases, 8 bases remained unmatched. The DNA of the CDR3 is TGTGCCAGCAGCTACAACCGGGACAGGGGAGCCTACGAGCAGTACTTC. This sequence encodes CASSYNRDRGAYEQYF.

The J gene is TRBJ2-3, the V gene TRBV4-1; 9 positions match TRBD2. V lost 1 base to trimming and J lost 3 bases; unmatched junction nucleotides: 5. Germline V gives CDR1 MGHRA, CDR2 YSYEKL. There are 16 residues in the CDR3. CDR3 amino acids: CASSQVAGVGTDTQYF. The CDR3 nucleotides read TGCGCCAGCAGCCAAGTAGCGGGGGTCGGGACAGATACGCAGTATTTT.

This clonotype was counted once. This chain uses TRBV28 with TRBJ2-1; tentatively, D is TRBD1 (6 bases). V dropped 7 bases and J dropped 9 bases, with 19 bases sitting between them. This CDR3 comprises 14 residues. Germline V lookup: CDR1 MDHEN, CDR2 SYDVKM. The CDR3 DNA is TGTGCCAGCACCCAGGGGTGGGCCCCTGGTGAGCAGTTCTTC. This sequence encodes CASTQGWAPGEQFF.

This chain links TRBV27 with TRBJ2-1; 11 nucleotides align to TRBD2. The CDR3 runs 14 residues. With 11 bases clipped from V and 7 bases from J, the junction kept 10 bases outside the gene matches. Germline assignment: CDR1 MNHEY and CDR2 SMNVEV (reference sequence). This CDR3 is CAANSGGAWNEQFF. The CDR3 nucleotides are TGTGCCGCCAATAGCGGGGGGGCTTGGAATGAGCAGTTCTTC.